Below, one T cell receptor (beta chain) is given with its context. As yet, its antigen is unknown. CDR3 length: 16 amino acids. The V and J ends lost 4 bases and 1 base, in that order; junction bases with no gene match: 2. Germline assignment: CDR1 LGHDT and CDR2 YNNKEL (reference sequence). Cells were stimulated with overlapping HIV-1 Gag 15-mer peptides. CD40L/CD69 double-negative CD45RO-high memory CD4+ T cells were collected. The data are from a study of persistence of HIV-infected CD4 T cells. Sequencing used immunoSEQ version 4 in survey mode. TCRdb's copy holds only in-frame clones and misses some; the assay was immunoSEQ multiplex PCR. The table lists about 32,000 clones, 65% to 90% of them singletons.

This clonotype was obtained from an adult woman with HIV who was CMV-seropositive. V and J are TRBV3-1 (or the pseudogene TRBV3-2) and TRBJ2-3; 13 nucleotides align to TRBD2. Sequencing was performed on CD4+ T cells sorted from PBMCs after roughly 20-hour stimulation, taken from a patient who received antiretroviral therapy. The CDR3 spells CASSPGTSGGTDTQYF. CDR3 sequence (DNA): TGTGCCAGCAGCCCCGGGACTAGCGGGGGCACAGATACGCAGTATTTT.